This T cell receptor (beta chain) was identified during a study of T cells in Graves' hyperthyroidism and ophthalmopathy (dated by TCRdb to the late 2010s). Context from the whole study: Peripheral blood samples were taken at initial diagnosis, before any treatment was given. Thyroid tissue and blood T-cell repertoires from about six Graves' hyperthyroidism patients were also compared in the study. To identify distinguishing TCR V-J signatures, a discovery cohort of about a hundred patients was used, comprising 43 with Graves' ophthalmopathy and approximately 57 with stable Graves' hyperthyroidism. Once sampling was done, hyperthyroidism patients were given methimazole at a starting dose of 30 mg daily, whereas ophthalmopathy patients were given high-dose intravenous methylprednisolone. The roughly 100 discovery patients were randomly divided into training and test sets at a 7:3 ratio. According to the paper, TCR Vbeta CDR3 sequencing was carried out on some 130 peripheral blood samples, which came from 40 to 45 ophthalmopathy, 75 or so hyperthyroidism and approximately 17 progressor patients. Prospective prediction of ophthalmopathy was tested in an independent validation cohort consisting of 18 hyperthyroidism patients and approximately 16 patients who later progressed to ophthalmopathy.

Stable Graves' hyperthyroidism was defined as the absence of progression to ophthalmopathy over 18 months of follow-up. Hyperthyroidism patients were newly diagnosed, had a disease duration of under 2 months, and were aged 18 to 65 years. Patients with uncontrolled infections, other autoimmune diseases, pregnancy or lactation were excluded. Diagnoses were based on clinical symptoms, serum thyroxine and TRAb, thyroid ultrasound and orbital computed tomography. Ficoll-Paque density gradient centrifugation was used to isolate PBMCs from about 9 ml of fresh peripheral blood. Total RNA was extracted using Trizol reagent, and RNA quality was assessed on an Agilent 2100 Bioanalyzer. The sample holds many counts of this clonotype. The target of this receptor is not known. Sequence at one end of the junction differs from germline and may be a read error. Study-wide findings and limitations: In validation, the model predicted progression to ophthalmopathy with 65% to 71% sensitivity and roughly 72% specificity, a median of about six months before onset. Most expanded thyroid clonotypes (frequency above 0.001) were also detected in blood, suggesting blood repertoires may reflect thyroid immune responses. No statistical method was used to set the sample size in advance, and investigators knew the group allocation. Ophthalmopathy was separated from stable hyperthyroidism by a 13 V-J signature model, with 85% to 90% sensitivity and roughly 81% specificity obtained in cross-validation and 80%/75% obtained in testing.

The CDR3, from cysteine to phenylalanine, totals 12 residues. The read is trimmed to its CDR3 DNA, 36 bases read in frame from base 1. The germline V gene sets CDR1 to SNHLY and CDR2 to FYNNEI. Amplification of TCR beta CDR3 regions was carried out from RNA transcripts. For the first round of RT-PCR on the TCR CDR3, the HTBI primer set was used together with the Qiagen OneStep RT-PCR kit. A second multiplex PCR round built the libraries, followed by size selection and purification. Libraries were sequenced paired-end with 100 bp reads on an Illumina HiSeq2000. From the authors' description of their analysis: SOAPnuke was used to process the raw data, throwing out any read that contained adapters or uncalled bases, had a mean Phred below 15, or lacked an exact constant-primer or identifier match. High-quality paired reads were merged with COPE v1.2.5, and unique nucleotide sequences were defined as clonotypes. MiTCR v1.1 was used to align clonotypes to the IMGT TRBV, TRBD and TRBJ reference segments. The analysis was restricted to V-J combinations with a frequency above 0.0001, which together covered about 99% of the repertoires. The TCS score was defined as the ratio of F50 (clonal expansion) to E x V (chaos), calculated using BLOSUM62-based TCRdist between CDR3 peptides within each V-J. Welch's t-statistics and random forest reduced approximately 520 V-J features to under 15, which were used in a naive Bayes classifier (R e1071). TCRdb passed the public sequencing reads through fastp at Q25 and MiXCR, retaining productive beta sequences. Entries that share a CDR3 protein sequence are merged under the most common genes and DNA. The authors' filters were not applied to this entry. The sample profile shows 500,000 to 700,000 distinct CDR3 sequences; 16% of them were found once. The ten largest make up 15% to 20% of the sample.

This TCR was sampled from a woman between 18 and 29 years old with Graves' hyperthyroidism. The V gene is TRBV2 and the J gene is TRBJ2-7; the D segment could be TRBD1, given 5 matching bases. Sequenced material: blood. The DNA is as follows: TGTGCCAGCAAGTCAGGGCTGTACGGGCAGTACTTC. Its protein product is CASKSGLYGQYF.